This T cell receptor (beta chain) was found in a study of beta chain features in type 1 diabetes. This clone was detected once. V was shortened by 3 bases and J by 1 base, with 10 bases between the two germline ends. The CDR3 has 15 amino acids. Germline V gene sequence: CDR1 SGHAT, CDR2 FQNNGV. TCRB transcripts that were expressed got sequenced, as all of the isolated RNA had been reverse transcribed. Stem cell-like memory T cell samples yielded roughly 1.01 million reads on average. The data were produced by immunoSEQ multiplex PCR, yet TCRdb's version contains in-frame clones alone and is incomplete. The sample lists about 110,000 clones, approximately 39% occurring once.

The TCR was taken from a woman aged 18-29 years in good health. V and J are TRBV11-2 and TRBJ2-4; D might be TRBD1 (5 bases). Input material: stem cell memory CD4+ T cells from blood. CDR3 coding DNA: TGTGCCAGCAGCTTCCACAGGATGGCCAAAAACATTCAGTACTTC. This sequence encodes CASSFHRMAKNIQYF.